This T cell receptor (beta chain) emerged from a study of OX40 agonist ivuxolimab in advanced cancers. Here immunoSEQ multiplex PCR was the method, and the copy in TCRdb shows in-frame clones only, minus some. The table has more than 80,000 clones, 70% to 90% seen once. The CDR3 runs 14 residues. Germline CDR1 SGHRS, CDR2 YFSETQ. J lost 6 bases, V lost 3 bases, and 9 bases had no gene match. The receptor was derived from an adult with an advanced solid tumor such as melanoma, head and neck, liver or kidney cancer. This material consisted of CD4+ or CD8+ T cells sorted from blood, taken in a trial of the OX40 agonist ivuxolimab. The V call is TRBV5-1, the J call TRBJ2-7; TRBD1 agrees at 7 bases. The CDR3 sequence: CASSSTGSGVEQYF. The CDR3, as DNA: TGCGCCAGCAGCTCGACAGGGTCTGGGGTCGAGCAGTACTTC.